This note documents a single TCR beta chain sequence. Its antigen is currently unknown. This specimen comes from a study of cytotoxic CD8 clonotypes in ibrutinib-treated CLL. Background on the study: Partial responses totalled 24 and complete responses 2; after median approximately 64 months, roughly 14 remained remitted and around twelve progressed.

The data were produced by immunoSEQ multiplex PCR, yet TCRdb's version contains in-frame clones alone and is incomplete. The sample has 30,000 to 40,000 clones, approximately 69% seen once. Germline loops: CDR1 MNHEY, CDR2 SMNVEV (reference sequence). CDR3 length: 13 amino acids. Trimming removed 3 bases from V and 3 bases from J, with 6 bases in between. Findings of the study overall: Shared public clonotypes were rare, and on treatment they either got smaller or stayed the same. Baseline levels of clonality went above those of age-matched healthy donors and moved with circulating CD8+ T-cell counts. Sustained-remission and progressing patients had different sampling times.

This chain joins TRBV27 and TRBJ1-3; a possible D gene is TRBD1 (5 bases). This receptor was taken from a human donor with chronic lymphocytic leukemia. The sample consisted of PBMCs, taken before ibrutinib treatment. CDR3 region: CASSFRGGNTIYF. CDR3 DNA sequence: TGTGCCAGCAGTTTTAGGGGTGGAAACACCATATATTTT.